The rows below give T cell receptor beta chains drawn from one sample of a study of T cells in Graves' hyperthyroidism and ophthalmopathy. TCRdb re-derived calls from the multiplex PCR reads in MiXCR, one entry per CDR3 protein. Here the sample spans about 740,000 distinct CDR3 sequences, less than 15% being singletons. Sequencing was performed on blood. The receptors come from a woman aged 18-30 years with Graves' hyperthyroidism. The CDR3 runs from the conserved cysteine through the conserved F or W. Each record gives: clone size, D gene, J gene, V gene, CDR3 protein, CDR3 DNA. A D gene is named only where the DNA matches it firmly. Where a row states a size, it is once, few, many or the class of an expanded clone; other rows omit it.

many | . | TRBJ1-2 | TRBV11-1 | CASSGGAGRNYGYTF | TGTGCCAGCAGCGGTGGGGCGGGAAGAAACTATGGCTACACCTTC
few | TRBD2 | TRBJ2-3 | TRBV7-3 | CASSFGGESDTDTQYF | TGTGCCAGCAGCTTTGGGGGGGAGTCGGACACAGATACGCAGTATTTT
. | . | TRBJ1-3 | TRBV2 | CASSAAEGGSGNIIYF | TGTGCCAGCAGTGCGGCGGAGGGTGGATCTGGAAACATCATATATTTT
few | . | TRBJ2-7 | TRBV7-9 | CASSFPAGESYEQYF | TGCGCCAGCAGCTTTCCGGCAGGAGAGTCCTACGAGCAGTACTTC
many | . | TRBJ1-1 | TRBV14 | CASSQGAELGAFF | TGTGCCAGCAGCCAAGGTGCGGAGCTCGGAGCTTTCTTT
many | . | TRBJ2-1 | TRBV2 | CASSDRVGEQFF | TGTGCCAGCAGTGACAGGGTGGGTGAGCAGTTCTTC
. | . | TRBJ2-7 | TRBV19 | CASSRTGEGEQYF | TGTGCCAGTAGTCGGACCGGCGAGGGCGAGCAGTACTTC
many | . | TRBJ1-2 | TRBV30 | CAWLEDGYTF | TGTGCCTGGCTGGAGGACGGCTACACCTTC
many | . | TRBJ2-7 | TRBV12-3/TRBV12-4 | CASSLDYEQYF | TGTGCCAGCAGCTTAGACTACGAGCAGTACTTC
many | TRBD1 | TRBJ1-2 | TRBV27 | CASSSGSWGQGSYGYTF | TGTGCCAGCAGTTCGGGAAGCTGGGGACAGGGAAGCTATGGCTACACCTTC
many | TRBD1 | TRBJ2-7 | TRBV20-1 | CSAQRQGSYEQYF | TGCAGTGCCCAAAGACAGGGGTCCTACGAGCAGTACTTC
. | . | TRBJ1-2 | TRBV7-9 | CASSLSDRGYTF | TGTGCCAGCAGCTTATCTGACCGGGGCTACACCTTC
. | TRBD1 | TRBJ2-2 | TRBV15 | CATGAGGMGELFF | TGTGCCACCGGGGCAGGGGGCATGGGGGAGCTGTTTTTT
many | TRBD2 | TRBJ2-3 | TRBV7-3 | CASSFTSGSDTQYF | TGTGCCAGCAGCTTTACTAGCGGGAGTGATACGCAGTATTTT
. | . | TRBJ2-2 | TRBV30 | CAWSISGVAGELFF | TGTGCCTGGAGCATTTCGGGAGTTGCCGGGGAGCTGTTTTTT
many | . | TRBJ2-1 | TRBV18 | CASSVEGRAHNEQFF | TGTGCCAGCTCCGTTGAAGGTAGGGCCCACAATGAGCAGTTCTTC
. | TRBD1 | TRBJ1-1 | TRBV18 | CASSRIVGMGQGFTEAFF | TGTGCCAGCTCACGAATTGTAGGTATGGGACAGGGGTTCACTGAAGCTTTCTTT
. | . | TRBJ1-5 | TRBV10-2 | CASSLIQGQPQHF | TGCGCCAGCAGCCTAATACAGGGACAGCCCCAGCATTTT
. | . | TRBJ2-7 | TRBV29-1 | CSVEDGTGPQGYEQYF | TGCAGCGTTGAAGATGGAACAGGCCCGCAGGGATACGAGCAGTACTTC
many | . | TRBJ1-2 | TRBV9 | CASSVAGFGGEGYTF | TGTGCCAGCAGCGTAGCAGGGTTTGGTGGAGAAGGCTACACCTTC
many | TRBD1 | TRBJ1-2 | TRBV30 | CAWRGDRAYYGYTF | TGTGCCTGGAGAGGGGACAGGGCGTACTATGGCTACACCTTC
. | TRBD1 | TRBJ1-2 | TRBV5-5 | CASSPGGASGYTF | TGTGCCAGCAGTCCAGGGGGGGCGAGCGGCTACACCTTC
few | TRBD1 | TRBJ2-2 | TRBV30 | CAWAGTGGSNTGELFF | TGTGCCTGGGCCGGGACAGGGGGATCGAACACCGGGGAGCTGTTTTTT
many | . | TRBJ2-3 | TRBV24-1 | CATSDFLDTQYF | TGTGCCACCAGTGATTTTCTGGATACGCAGTATTTT
many | . | TRBJ1-1 | TRBV2 | CASTGILKSTEAFF | TGTGCCAGCACTGGGATCCTAAAATCCACTGAAGCTTTCTTT
. | . | TRBJ2-7 | TRBV27 | CASSRLTQGAQYF | TGTGCCAGCAGCCGATTGACACAGGGTGCGCAGTACTTC
many | TRBD1 | TRBJ2-7 | TRBV11-2 | CASSPGQGRYEQYF | TGTGCCAGCAGCCCCGGACAGGGGAGGTACGAGCAGTACTTC